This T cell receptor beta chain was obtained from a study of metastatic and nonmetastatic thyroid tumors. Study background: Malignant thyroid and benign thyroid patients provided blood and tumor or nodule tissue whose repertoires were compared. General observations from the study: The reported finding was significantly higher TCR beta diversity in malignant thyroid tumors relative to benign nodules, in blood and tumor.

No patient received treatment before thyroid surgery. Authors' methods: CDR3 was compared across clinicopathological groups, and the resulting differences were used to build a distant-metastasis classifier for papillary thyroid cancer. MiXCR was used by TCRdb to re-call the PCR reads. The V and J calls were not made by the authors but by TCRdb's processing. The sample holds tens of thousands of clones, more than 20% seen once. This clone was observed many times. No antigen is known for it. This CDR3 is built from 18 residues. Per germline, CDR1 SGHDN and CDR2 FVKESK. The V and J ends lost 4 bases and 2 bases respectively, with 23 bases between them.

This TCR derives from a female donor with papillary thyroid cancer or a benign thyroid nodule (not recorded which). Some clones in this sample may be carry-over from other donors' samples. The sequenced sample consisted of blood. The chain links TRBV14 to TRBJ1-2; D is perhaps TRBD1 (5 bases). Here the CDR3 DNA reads TGTGCCAGCAGCCGACGGCCTTCCGATCGGGGGGACAACTATGGCTACACCTTC. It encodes CASSRRPSDRGDNYGYTF.